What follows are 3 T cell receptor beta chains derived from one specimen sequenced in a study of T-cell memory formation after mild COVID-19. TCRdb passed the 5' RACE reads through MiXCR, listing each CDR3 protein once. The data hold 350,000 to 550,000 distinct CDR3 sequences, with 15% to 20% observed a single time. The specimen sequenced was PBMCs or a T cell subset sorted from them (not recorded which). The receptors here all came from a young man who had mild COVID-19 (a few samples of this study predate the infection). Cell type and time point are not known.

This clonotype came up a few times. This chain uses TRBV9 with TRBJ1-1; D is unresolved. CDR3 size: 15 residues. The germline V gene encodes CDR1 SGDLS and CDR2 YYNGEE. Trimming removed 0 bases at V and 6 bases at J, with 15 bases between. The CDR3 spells CASSVVDRGRAEAFF. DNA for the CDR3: TGTGCCAGCAGCGTAGTAGATCGGGGAAGGGCTGAAGCTTTCTTT.

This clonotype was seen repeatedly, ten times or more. The chain's CDR3 is CSGLRRDTQYF. The DNA for the CDR3 is TGCAGCGGGCTGCGTAGGGATACGCAGTATTTT. This sequence joins TRBV29-1 and TRBJ2-3; D is ambiguous. Trimming shortened V by 7 bases and J by 6 bases, and 11 bases separated the two germline ends. In germline, CDR1 is SQVTM, CDR2 ANQGSEA. CDR3 length: 11 residues.

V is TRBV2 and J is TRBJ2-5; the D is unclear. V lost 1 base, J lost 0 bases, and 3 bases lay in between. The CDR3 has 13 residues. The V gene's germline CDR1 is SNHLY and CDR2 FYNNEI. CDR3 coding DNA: TGTGCCAGCAGTGAAGTAGACCAAGAGACCCAGTACTTC. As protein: CASSEVDQETQYF.